A selection of T cell receptor beta chains follows, all from one sample in a study of shared clonotypes between healthy human individuals. Generated by immunoSEQ multiplex PCR, the TCRdb table keeps only in-frame clones and is missing some. The data show 980,000 or so clones, with about three quarters seen just once and about 1.5% held by the top ten. The sample consisted of memory CD4+ T cells sorted from blood. The source is a young man in good health. Both conserved end residues are part of each CDR3. The D gene is left open where the match is weak. Rows may omit the clone size; those that give it use once, few, many or a size class.

-,TRBJ2-1,TRBV18,-,TGTGCCAGCTCACCACCCGTACCCACCTACAATGAGCAGTTCTTC,CASSPPVPTYNEQFF
-,TRBJ1-6,TRBV19,-,TGTGCCAGTAGTTCAACGTCGAATTCACCCCTCCACTTT,CASSSTSNSPLHF
-,TRBJ1-1,TRBV10-3,TRBD1,TGTGCCATCAGGGAAGACAGGGGGCGGGTCACTGAAGCTTTCTTT,CAIREDRGRVTEAFF
-,TRBJ2-7,TRBV5-1,-,TGCGCCAGCTATTTGGGCGGGGGCCAGTCCTACGAGCAGTACTTC,CASYLGGGQSYEQYF
-,TRBJ2-3,TRBV2,TRBD2,TGTGCCAGCAGTCCCGATGGTAGCGGGGTCACAGATACGCAGTATTTT,CASSPDGSGVTDTQYF
-,TRBJ2-7,TRBV25-1,-,TGTGCCAGCACTAAACAGAGCCGCTACGAGCAGTACTTC,CASTKQSRYEQYF
-,TRBJ2-5,TRBV7-6,TRBD1,TGTGCCAGCAGCTTAGGCACCGGGACAGGGGGAAGGGAGACCCAGTACTTC,CASSLGTGTGGRETQYF
-,TRBJ1-3,TRBV6-5,-,TGTGCCAGCAGTTCCACCTGGGCAGCCGGAAACACCATATATTTT,CASSSTWAAGNTIYF
-,TRBJ1-2,TRBV19,-,TGTGCCAGTAGTACCCTCCAGCAGGGGTCCGGCTACACCTTC,CASSTLQQGSGYTF
-,TRBJ1-2,TRBV5-4,-,TGTGCCAGCAGCTTGGCAGGGGTCTATGGCTACACCTTC,CASSLAGVYGYTF
-,TRBJ2-7,TRBV27,-,TGTGCCAGCAGTTTCTCCCAGGACAGCCTAACCTACGAGCAGTACTTC,CASSFSQDSLTYEQYF
-,TRBJ1-1,TRBV5-1,-,TGCGCCAGCAGCTTGGGACAGGCGAACACTGAAGCTTTCTTT,CASSLGQANTEAFF
-,TRBJ2-2,TRBV10-3,-,TGTGCCATCAGTGAACTAGAAGCCGGGGAGCTGTTTTTT,CAISELEAGELFF
many,TRBJ1-2,TRBV6-1,TRBD1,TGTGCCAGCAGTGAAGTTGGGACAGGCTATGGCTACACCTTC,CASSEVGTGYGYTF
-,TRBJ1-6,TRBV7-6,-,TGTGCCAGCAGTCTCCAGGTGGACTATAATTCACCCCTCCACTTT,CASSLQVDYNSPLHF
-,TRBJ1-2,TRBV10-3,-,TGTGCCATCAGTGAGGGGGTTCAGTTCACTAACTATGGCTACACCTTC,CAISEGVQFTNYGYTF
-,TRBJ2-7,TRBV19,-,TGTGCCAGTAGTATGAGAAGAGAGTCCTACGAGCAGTACTTC,CASSMRRESYEQYF
few,TRBJ2-3,TRBV4-3,-,TGCGCCAGCAGCCAACGGGGCCTTAGCACAGATACGCAGTATTTT,CASSQRGLSTDTQYF
-,TRBJ1-2,TRBV10-3,TRBD1,TGTGCCATCAACTCGGGACAGGGGAACTATGGCTACACCTTC,CAINSGQGNYGYTF
-,TRBJ1-6,TRBV14,-,TGTGCCAGCAGCCAAGATGTGGCTTCACCCCTCCACTTT,CASSQDVASPLHF
-,TRBJ2-7,TRBV27,-,TGTGCCAGCAGTTCTCTAGGGGCGGGGATAATCTACGAGCAGTACTTC,CASSSLGAGIIYEQYF
few,TRBJ1-1,TRBV30,-,TGTGCCTGGAGCCCTCGGGCCGACACTGAAGCTTTCTTT,CAWSPRADTEAFF
once,TRBJ2-6,TRBV7-2,-,TGTGCCAGCAGCTTAAGTACGGGTGGTGGGGCCAACGTCCTGACTTTC,CASSLSTGGGANVLTF
-,TRBJ2-2,TRBV5-1,TRBD1,TGCGCCAGCAGCTACGGACAGGGATGGACCGGGGAGCTGTTTTTT,CASSYGQGWTGELFF
-,TRBJ2-3,TRBV5-6,-,TGTGCCAGCAGCACCGGCACAGATACGCAGTATTTT,CASSTGTDTQYF
-,TRBJ1-1,TRBV5-1,-,TGCGCCAGCAGAGGGGAATCTGAAGCTTTCTTT,CASRGESEAFF
few,TRBJ2-7,TRBV2,TRBD2,TGTGCCAGCAGTGAACGCGGGGGGGCCCACGAGCAGTACTTC,CASSERGGAHEQYF
-,TRBJ2-7,TRBV29-1,-,TGCAGCGTCGGGGACACAGCCTACGAGCAGTACTTC,CSVGDTAYEQYF
-,TRBJ1-5,TRBV19,-,TGTGCCAGTAAATCATATCAGGGGACGGGCAATCAGCCCCAGCATTTT,CASKSYQGTGNQPQHF
-,TRBJ2-1,TRBV5-4,TRBD2,TGTGCCAGCAGCTTTCCTAGCGGGAAAACCTACAATGAGCAGTTCTTC,CASSFPSGKTYNEQFF
-,TRBJ1-5,TRBV10-3,TRBD1,TGTGCCATCAGACCGGGACAGGGAGGGAATCAGCCCCAGCATTTT,CAIRPGQGGNQPQHF
-,TRBJ1-2,TRBV28,-,TGTGCCAGCAGGCCCCGGGACACCTTACGAAACTATGGCTACACCTTC,CASRPRDTLRNYGYTF
-,TRBJ2-2,TRBV18,-,TGTGCCAGCTCACCGGGACCCGATATCGGGGAGCTGTTTTTT,CASSPGPDIGELFF
-,TRBJ2-7,TRBV18,-,TGTGCCAGCTCACCGGCAGGGCGAGAGCAGTACTTC,CASSPAGREQYF
few,TRBJ1-1,TRBV2,-,TGTGCCAGCATGCCGGGGTTCACTGAAGCTTTCTTT,CASMPGFTEAFF
-,TRBJ2-7,TRBV10-1,TRBD1,TGCGCCAGCAGTGACACCTCTGAGGGACAGGGGAAAGAGCAGTACTTC,CASSDTSEGQGKEQYF
-,TRBJ2-3,TRBV4-3,TRBD2,TGCGCCAGCAGCCAAGATATGGGGACTAGGCTTAATACGCAGTATTTT,CASSQDMGTRLNTQYF
-,TRBJ1-4,TRBV6-5,-,TGTGCCAGCAGTTCTCGACCAACTAATGAAAAACTGTTTTTT,CASSSRPTNEKLFF
-,TRBJ2-2,TRBV18,-,TGTGCCAGCTCACGCCCGCCCCGGGATATCGGGGAGCTGTTTTTT,CASSRPPRDIGELFF
-,TRBJ2-7,TRBV5-1,-,TGCGCCAGCAGCTTGGGACAGATAGGCCCCTACGAGCAGTACTTC,CASSLGQIGPYEQYF